The clone carrying this T cell receptor (beta chain) appeared a few times. Its antigen is currently unknown. This may come from a read error, since a much larger clone is one base off. The conserved phenylalanine or tryptophan is not found at the CDR3 terminus, so this likely reflects a read error. The data originate from a study of regulatory T cells in long-lasting Graves disease. In germline, CDR1 is MNHNS, CDR2 SASEGT. Trimming left V 6 bases short and J 6 bases short, with 18 bases between. This CDR3 region has 15 residues. Construction of the TCR beta libraries employed iRepertoire HTBI primers in conjunction with Arm-PCR of CDR3 regions. TCRdb fed the multiplex PCR reads into MiXCR, producing one record per CDR3 protein. The sample shows about 540,000 distinct CDR3 sequences, 13% of them seen only once. Study results and limitations: Under persistent disease, TRBV28, TRBJ1-2 and TRBJ2-5 were used preferentially. Sample size, which was small, may have reduced accuracy.

The time point is: newly diagnosed GD, antithyroid drugs for less than 3 months. Extracted PBMC RNA gave rise to the TCR library. Separately, the same data were catalogued under a study of T cells in Graves' hyperthyroidism and ophthalmopathy. That study reports: Expanded thyroid clonotypes (above 0.001) were mostly also found in blood.

The chain uses TRBV6-1 and TRBJ1-5, with D perhaps TRBD1 (5 bases). The sequence came from a man aged 25-45 years with Graves disease. Sample: peripheral blood mononuclear cells (PBMCs), taken at new diagnosis, from a patient treated with antithyroid drugs. CDR3: CASSLPQGSGQPQHL. The CDR3, as DNA: TGTGCCAGCAGCCTCCCCCAGGGTTCGGGTCAGCCCCAGCATCTT.